The clone carrying this T cell receptor (beta chain) was seen just once. Clones were read by immunoSEQ multiplex PCR, and TCRdb kept only the in-frame ones, dropping some. The profile covers around 4,800 clones, with around 86% appearing a single time and more than 5% taken by the ten largest. This specimen belongs to a study of T cell repertoires in ileal Crohn's disease. Overall study context: Operated complications were stricturing disease (roughly 60%) and penetrating disease (39%).

The germline CDR1 and CDR2 sequences are SGHRS and YFSETQ. The CDR3 contains 15 residues. The V segment lost 4 bases and the J segment 2 bases; nucleotides outside the gene matches: 4. This clonotype was sampled from an adult with Crohn's disease. Material: ileal tissue. This chain uses TRBV5-1 with TRBJ2-3; 10 positions match TRBD1. The CDR3: CASSLDRGDTDTQYF. For the CDR3, the DNA is TGCGCCAGCAGCCTGGACAGGGGGGACACAGATACGCAGTATTTT.